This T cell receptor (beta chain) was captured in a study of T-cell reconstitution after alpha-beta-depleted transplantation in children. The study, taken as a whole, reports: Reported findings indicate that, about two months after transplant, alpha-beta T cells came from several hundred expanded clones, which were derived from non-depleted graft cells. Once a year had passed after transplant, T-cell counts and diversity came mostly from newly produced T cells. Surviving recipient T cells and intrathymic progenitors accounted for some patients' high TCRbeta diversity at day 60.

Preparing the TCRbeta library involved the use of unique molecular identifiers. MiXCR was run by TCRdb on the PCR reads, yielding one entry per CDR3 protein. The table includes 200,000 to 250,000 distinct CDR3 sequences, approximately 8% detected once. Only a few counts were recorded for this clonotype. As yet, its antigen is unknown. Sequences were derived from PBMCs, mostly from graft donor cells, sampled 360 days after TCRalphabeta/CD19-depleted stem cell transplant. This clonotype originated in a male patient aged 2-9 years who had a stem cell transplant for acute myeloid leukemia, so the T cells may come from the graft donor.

The CDR3 coding sequence is TGTGCCAGCAGCTTAGCGCTGATAAGCGCGGGCTACGAGCAGTACTTC. This codes for CASSLALISAGYEQYF. The V and J genes are TRBV7-2 and TRBJ2-7; D possibly corresponds to TRBD2 (5 bases). The CDR3 spans 16 residues. The germline V gene encodes CDR1 SGHTA and CDR2 FQGNSA. V gave up 0 bases and J gave up 3 bases, with 15 bases separating them.